This T cell receptor (beta chain) was found in a study of graft-versus-host responses after intestinal transplantation. Study-level results: High graft-versus-host to host-versus-graft clonal ratios were seen in allografts of patients with graft-donor T cell macrochimerism.

The CDR3 length is 13 residues. With 1 base removed from V and 5 bases from J, the gap between germline ends came to 6 bases. CDR1 and CDR2 (germline): SGHVS, FNYEAQ. With respect to this clone: Its specificity is unknown.

Here immunoSEQ multiplex PCR was the method, and the copy in TCRdb shows in-frame clones only, minus some. The table records 85,000 to 110,000 clones, approximately 93% of them present only once. The chain has TRBV7-6 and TRBJ2-1; possible D gene TRBD1, 5 bases. This receptor was obtained from a human donor who received an intestinal transplant. Source: unstimulated CD8+ T cells sorted from spleen or lymph node cells, taken before intestinal transplant. CDR3 loop: CASSLGQNNEQFF. The CDR3 DNA follows: TGTGCCAGCAGCTTAGGACAGAACAATGAGCAGTTCTTC. The full variable domain, in which reference TRBV7-6 and TRBJ2-1 provide the parts outside the CDR3, is GAGVSQSPRYKVTKRGQDVALRCDPISGHVSLYWYRQALGQGPEFLTYFNYEAQQDKSGLPNDRFSAERPEGSISTLTIQRTEQRDSAMYRCASSLGQNNEQFFGPGTRLTVL.